Shown below are 21 T cell receptor beta chains from a single sample sequenced in a study of T cell changes during pregnancy in multiple sclerosis. Using immunoSEQ multiplex PCR, the repertoire was profiled, and TCRdb retains in-frame clones only, with some absent. The sample consists of about 93,000 clones, around 92% of them appearing once. The input for sequencing was peripheral blood, taken after pregnancy. Receptors were obtained from a female donor with multiple sclerosis, enrolled in a pregnancy study.

The chain joins TRBV4-1 to TRBJ2-6, with 10 bases fitting TRBD1. CDR1 and CDR2 from the germline V gene are MGHRA and YSYEKL. The CDR3 extends over 18 amino acids. V lost 4 bases to trimming and J lost 1 base; unmatched junction nucleotides: 7. CDR3 coding DNA: TGCGCCAGCAGCCGCTCCGGGACAGGGGATTCTGGGGCCAACGTCCTGACTTTC. Encoded protein: CASSRSGTGDSGANVLTF.

Only one count was recorded for this clone. The rearrangement uses TRBV6-1 and TRBJ2-3, with TRBD2 identical over 10 bases. The CDR3 is made up of 18 amino acids. Germline lookup yields CDR1 MNHNS and CDR2 SASEGT. V shed 1 base and J 2 bases; nucleotides not matched to a gene: 9. In nucleotides, the CDR3 is TGTGCCAGCAGTGAAGAGACGGCTAGCGGGAGACCCACAGATACGCAGTATTTT. It codes for CASSEETASGRPTDTQYF.

The CDR3 is CASSLEGGANTGELFF. The CDR3 bases are TGTGCCAGCAGCTTAGAAGGGGGCGCGAACACCGGGGAGCTGTTTTTT. V usage is TRBV13 and J usage is TRBJ2-2, with 7 positions matching TRBD1. The length of the CDR3 is 16 residues. Germline CDR1 is PRHDT and CDR2 is FYEKMQ (reference sequence). V gave up 1 base and J gave up 0 bases; unmatched junction bases: 2.

This clone occurred once. V is TRBV2 and J is TRBJ1-4; 11 nucleotides match TRBD1. With V trimmed by 8 bases and J by 7 bases, 3 bases remained unmatched. The germline V gene encodes CDR1 SNHLY and CDR2 FYNNEI. The CDR3 extends over 13 amino acids. The CDR3 bases are TGTGCCAGCCGGGACAGGGGGGTTGAAAAACTGTTTTTT. Protein sequence: CASRDRGVEKLFF. Combining the CDR3 with reference TRBV2 and TRBJ1-4 gives the whole variable domain EPEVTQTPSHQVTQMGQEVILRCVPISNHLYFYWYRQILGQKVEFLVSFYNNEISEKSEIFDDQFSVERPDGSNFTLKIRSTKLEDSAMYFCASRDRGVEKLFFGSGTQLSVL.

The chain couples TRBV5-8 to TRBJ2-5; possible D gene TRBD1, 5 bases. Trimming cost V 1 base and J 2 bases, with 9 bases left between them. Germline V gene sequence: CDR1 SGHTS, CDR2 YDEGEE. CDR3 length: 14 residues. CDR3 region: CASSLWGGQETQYF. CDR3 in DNA: TGTGCCAGCAGCTTGTGGGGCGGACAAGAGACCCAGTACTTC.

The DNA of the CDR3 is TGTGCCAGCGACAGGGCATCCAAAAACATTCAGTACTTC. It codes for CASDRASKNIQYF. The rearrangement links TRBV6-1 to TRBJ2-4; 7 nucleotides line up with TRBD1. This CDR3 region has 13 residues. V lost 8 bases to trimming and J lost 2 bases; unmatched junction nucleotides: 3. From germline, CDR1 is MNHNS and CDR2 SASEGT.

This rearrangement joins TRBV5-4 to TRBJ2-3; TRBD2 matches at 7 bases. After removal of 0 bases from V and 1 base from J, the junction contained 2 bases not matched to a gene. This CDR3 is built from 15 residues. CDR1 and CDR2 from the germline V gene are SGHNT and YYREEE (reference sequence). In DNA, the CDR3 is TGTGCCAGCAGCTTGGGACTAGCTGGCACAGATACGCAGTATTTT. This gives the protein CASSLGLAGTDTQYF.

V usage is TRBV4-3 and J usage is TRBJ1-4; TRBD1 matches 7 bases. The CDR3 covers 17 residues. The ends lost 2 bases at V and 5 bases at J; junction bases unmatched: 11. Per the germline V gene, CDR1 is LGHNA and CDR2 is YSLEER. CDR3 loop: CASSQHPSGTENEKLFF. The CDR3 bases are TGCGCCAGCAGCCAACATCCGTCCGGGACAGAGAATGAAAAACTGTTTTTT.

The genes are TRBV20-1 and TRBJ1-2; tentatively, D is TRBD1 (5 bases). Trimming stripped 3 bases from V and 8 bases from J, with 10 bases between. This CDR3 is 11 amino acids long. In germline, CDR1 is DFQATT, CDR2 SNEGSKA (reference sequence). The chain's CDR3 is CSASWGPGYTF. CDR3 nucleotide sequence: TGCAGTGCTAGTTGGGGCCCAGGCTACACCTTC.

This clone was recorded only once. The chain has TRBV5-1 and TRBJ2-3; TRBD2 might be the D (5 bases). The CDR3 extends over 14 amino acids. V was cut by 4 bases and J by 2 bases, with 11 bases left in between. Per germline, CDR1 SGHRS and CDR2 YFSETQ. The CDR3 loop reads CASSPSSYTDTQYF. The CDR3 DNA follows: TGCGCCAGCAGCCCATCTAGCTACACAGATACGCAGTATTTT.

The CDR3 nucleotides are TGTGCCAGCCGATCGGGGGGCCCAGGCACAGATACGCAGTATTTT. Translation gives CASRSGGPGTDTQYF. The V call is TRBV21-1, the J call TRBJ2-3; TRBD2 is the table's D call and was not checked against the DNA. TRBV21-1 is noted as a pseudogene. There are 15 residues in the CDR3.

The gene calls are TRBV2 and TRBJ1-1; D is unresolved. The germline CDR1 and CDR2 sequences are SNHLY and FYNNEI. The V end was cut by 9 bases, the J end by 4 bases, with 12 bases between. This CDR3 has 12 amino acids. The CDR3: CARVREPTEAFF. In DNA form, the CDR3 reads TGTGCCAGGGTCCGAGAGCCCACTGAAGCTTTCTTT.

CDR3 nucleotides: TGTGCCAGCAGCTTGGCCAGGGAGACCCAGTACTTC. It translates to CASSLARETQYF. This chain uses TRBV5-5 with TRBJ2-5; D gene unclear. V lost 0 bases, J lost 5 bases, and 5 bases lay in between. The CDR3 runs to 12 residues. Germline lookup yields CDR1 SGHKS and CDR2 YYEKEE (reference sequence).

The chain combines TRBV4-2 with TRBJ1-1; D not certain. V lost 0 bases, J lost 0 bases, and 5 bases lay in between. There are 14 residues in the CDR3. Germline CDR1 is LGHNA and CDR2 is YNFKEQ. The CDR3 bases are TGTGCCAGCAGCCAAGAGCGAATGAACACTGAAGCTTTCTTT. Its translation: CASSQERMNTEAFF.

The chain couples TRBV4-2 to TRBJ1-3, with TRBD1 identical over 7 bases. Trimming removed 4 bases from V and 3 bases from J; junction bases left unmatched: 6. CDR1 LGHNA and CDR2 YNFKEQ come from the germline V gene. This CDR3 has 15 residues. The CDR3 region is CASSLDRAIGNTIYF. CDR3 nucleotide sequence: TGTGCCAGCAGCCTTGACAGGGCGATTGGAAACACCATATATTTT.

The chain combines TRBV5-1 with TRBJ2-1, with no clear D. V was clipped by 6 bases and J by 8 bases, with 9 bases between them. The CDR3 spans 11 residues. Germline V gives CDR1 SGHRS, CDR2 YFSETQ. CDR3: CASKILDEQFF. As DNA, the CDR3 is TGCGCCAGCAAGATCTTAGATGAGCAGTTCTTC.

This chain connects TRBV18 to TRBJ1-1, with 7 positions matching TRBD1. CDR3 size: 14 residues. J was trimmed by 7 bases and V by 6 bases; bases with no gene match: 11. CDR1 is KGHSH and CDR2 is LQKENI in the germline V gene. CDR3 nucleotide sequence: TGTGCCAGCTCGCTAGACAGGGTTACCTTTGAAGCTTTCTTT. As protein: CASSLDRVTFEAFF.

The chain has TRBV4-1 and TRBJ2-7, with no clear D. CDR1 MGHRA and CDR2 YSYEKL come from the germline V gene. Trimming took off 0 bases at V and 2 bases at J, with 11 bases between the two ends. CDR3 length: 15 amino acids. This chain's CDR3 is CASSQEETHAYEQYF. CDR3 nucleotide sequence: TGCGCCAGCAGCCAAGAGGAGACGCACGCCTACGAGCAGTACTTC.

The chain links TRBV18 to TRBJ1-1, with D possibly matching TRBD1 (6 bases). Germline assignment: CDR1 KGHSH and CDR2 LQKENI. The V and J ends lost 6 bases and 5 bases respectively, with 13 bases between them. CDR3 length: 13 residues. The CDR3 DNA reads as TGTGCCAGCTCCCGGACAGAGGGGACTGAAGCTTTCTTT. Encoded protein: CASSRTEGTEAFF.

The rearrangement uses TRBV7-9 and TRBJ2-1; TRBD1 aligns across 10 bases. V was pared by 5 bases and J by 15 bases, with 7 bases of the junction left unmatched. The CDR3 is 12 amino acids. Germline V CDR1 and CDR2: SEHNR, FQNEAQ (reference sequence). CDR3 in DNA: TGTGCCAGCAGCAACCGGGACAGGGGCGGGTTCTTC. This encodes CASSNRDRGGFF. The full variable domain, its missing parts supplied by reference TRBV7-9 and TRBJ2-1, is DTGVSQNPRHKITKRGQNVTFRCDPISEHNRLYWYRQTLGQGPEFLTYFQNEAQLEKSRLLSDRFSAERPKGSFSTLEIQRTEQGDSAMYLCASSNRDRGGFFGPGTRLTVL.

The chain employs TRBV6-5 and TRBJ2-2; D remains unclear. CDR1 and CDR2 from the germline V gene are MNHEY and SVGAGI. The CDR3 contains 14 residues. V was pared by 7 bases and J by 1 base, with 10 bases between. CDR3 residues: CASNRLGNTGELFF. CDR3 bases: TGTGCCAGCAACCGGCTAGGGAACACCGGGGAGCTGTTTTTT.